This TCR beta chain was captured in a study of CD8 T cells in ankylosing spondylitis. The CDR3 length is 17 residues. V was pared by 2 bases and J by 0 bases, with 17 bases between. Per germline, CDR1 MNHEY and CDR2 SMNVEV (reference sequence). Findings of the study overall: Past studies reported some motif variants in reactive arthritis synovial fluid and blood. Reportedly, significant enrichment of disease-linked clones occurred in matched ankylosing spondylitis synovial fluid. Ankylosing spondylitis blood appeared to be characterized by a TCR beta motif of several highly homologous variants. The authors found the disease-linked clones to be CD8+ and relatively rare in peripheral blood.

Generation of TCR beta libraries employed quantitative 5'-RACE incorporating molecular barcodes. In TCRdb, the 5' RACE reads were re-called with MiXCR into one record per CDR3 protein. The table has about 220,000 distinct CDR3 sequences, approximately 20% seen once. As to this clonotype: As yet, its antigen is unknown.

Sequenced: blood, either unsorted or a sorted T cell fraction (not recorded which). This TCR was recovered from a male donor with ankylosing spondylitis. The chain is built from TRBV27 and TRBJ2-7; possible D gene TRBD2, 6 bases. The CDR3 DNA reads TGTGCCAGCAGTTTAACTCCCGGGGGACGTTCCTCCTACGAGCAGTACTTC. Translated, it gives CASSLTPGGRSSYEQYF.